This TCR beta chain derives from a study of blood T cell repertoires in COVID-19. In the study overall: Donors in the United States, Italy and Spain gave samples during acute or convalescent COVID-19.

Original processing methods: For nucleated cells, counts were estimated from reference gene primer amplification. Sequenced by immunoSEQ multiplex PCR; TCRdb stores in-frame clones only, minus some. That table is the source of V, J and clone size, and D and trimming were worked out from the DNA. The profile shows 150,000 to 200,000 clones, over 75% of them singletons. The germline CDR1 and CDR2 sequences are MNHEY and SMNVEV (reference sequence). CDR3 length: 14 amino acids. V lost 3 bases to trimming and J lost 6 bases, with 12 bases between them. Researchers sorted participants into cohorts using their self-reported clinical history. Two negative PCRs, clearance, or symptom resolution characterized the recovered Cohort 3 donors.

The specimen was PBMCs or T cells enriched from blood (not recorded which). The chain combines TRBV27 with TRBJ2-1; a possible D gene is TRBD2 (6 bases). The sequence derives from a woman aged 18-29 years who had recovered from COVID-19. CDR3 DNA sequence: TGTGCCAGCAGTTTTTCGGGACTGAGCAATGAGCAGTTCTTC. It is translated as CASSFSGLSNEQFF.